The rows below give T cell receptor beta chains drawn from one sample of a study of blood T cell repertoires in COVID-19. Profiled with immunoSEQ multiplex PCR; TCRdb holds only in-frame clones, not every one. This sample has around 250,000 clones, with approximately 87% found just once. Sample: peripheral blood. These receptors all come from a man between 60 and 75 years old who had recovered from COVID-19. Each CDR3 is given with its conserved first and last residue. The order of the fields is clone size, V gene, J gene, D gene, CDR3 protein, CDR3 DNA. A D gene is named only where the DNA matches it firmly. Clone size appears in some rows only: once, few, many, or a class for an expanded clone.

>once|TRBV7-7|TRBJ2-2|TRBD1
CASSSTGTNTGELFF
TGTGCCAGCAGCTCGACAGGGACGAACACCGGGGAGCTGTTTTTT
>few|TRBV11-2|TRBJ1-1|-
CASSLGLNTEAFF
TGTGCCAGCAGCTTAGGGCTGAACACTGAAGCTTTCTTT
>-|TRBV7-8|TRBJ2-7|TRBD2
CASSLNAGGWVPYEQYF
TGTGCCAGCAGCTTAAACGCGGGAGGGTGGGTGCCCTACGAGCAGTACTTC
>once|TRBV27|TRBJ2-1|TRBD2
CASSRRTSPQDEQFF
TGTGCCAGCAGTCGACGGACTAGCCCCCAAGACGAGCAGTTCTTC
>-|TRBV15|TRBJ2-5|TRBD1
CATSRQGSQETQYF
TGTGCCACCAGCCGACAGGGTAGTCAAGAGACCCAGTACTTC
>-|TRBV5-5|TRBJ2-3|-
CASSPGFEDTQYF
TGTGCCAGCAGCCCCGGGTTCGAAGATACGCAGTATTTT
>few|TRBV18|TRBJ2-7|-
CASSPRGLEEQYF
TGTGCCAGCTCACCAAGGGGATTAGAAGAGCAGTACTTC
>-|TRBV28|TRBJ1-5|-
CASSLTNRHNQPQHF
TGTGCCAGCAGCTTGACTAACCGGCACAATCAGCCCCAGCATTTT
>-|TRBV7-9|TRBJ1-2|TRBD1
CASSLSQGAQYGYTF
TGTGCCAGCAGCTTGTCGCAGGGGGCGCAATATGGCTACACCTTC
>once|TRBV27|TRBJ2-5|TRBD2
CASTKRGVQETQYF
TGTGCCAGCACTAAGCGGGGGGTCCAAGAGACCCAGTACTTC
>-|TRBV19|TRBJ1-1|-
CASLDRTMNTEAFF
TGTGCCAGTTTGGACAGAACGATGAACACTGAAGCTTTCTTT
>-|TRBV3-1/TRBV3-2|TRBJ1-1|-
CASSSSLKRGDTEAFF
TGTGCCAGCAGCTCCTCTCTAAAACGGGGGGACACTGAAGCTTTCTTT
>-|TRBV11-2|TRBJ2-7|TRBD1
CASSLRQGATYEQYF
TGTGCCAGCAGCCTCAGACAGGGGGCCACCTACGAGCAGTACTTC
>-|TRBV7-6|TRBJ1-3|TRBD1
CASGQGGGNTIYF
TGTGCCAGCGGACAGGGCGGAGGAAACACCATATATTTT
>-|TRBV28|TRBJ1-5|TRBD1
CASSFKGQGVENQPQHF
TGTGCCAGCAGTTTTAAAGGACAGGGGGTAGAAAATCAGCCCCAGCATTTT
>-|TRBV7-2|TRBJ2-3|TRBD2
CASSLRGLAGGPPDTQYF
TGTGCCAGCAGCTTAAGGGGACTAGCGGGGGGGCCTCCGGATACGCAGTATTTT
>-|TRBV7-2|TRBJ2-7|TRBD1
CASSLDRGYEQYF
TGTGCCAGCAGCCTGGACAGGGGCTACGAGCAGTACTTC
>-|TRBV15|TRBJ1-1|-
CATSRESSTGNTEAFF
TGTGCCACCAGCAGAGAGTCCTCGACGGGGAACACTGAAGCTTTCTTT
>-|TRBV4-1|TRBJ2-3|-
CASSHADSTDTQYF
TGCGCCAGCAGCCACGCGGACTCGACAGATACGCAGTATTTT
>-|TRBV5-1|TRBJ1-1|-
CASRGRLMDTEAFF
TGCGCCAGCAGGGGGCGCCTAATGGACACTGAAGCTTTCTTT
>-|TRBV12-3/TRBV12-4|TRBJ1-1|-
CASSLRQNTEAFF
TGTGCCAGCAGTTTGAGGCAGAACACTGAAGCTTTCTTT
>-|TRBV7-2|TRBJ1-1|-
CASSPHAAGVRTEAFF
TGTGCCAGCAGCCCCCACGCGGCGGGGGTGAGGACTGAAGCTTTCTTT
>-|TRBV21-1|TRBJ1-3|-
CASSNFPIREGNTIYF
TGTGCCAGCAGCAATTTCCCAATTCGGGAGGGAAACACCATATATTTT
>-|TRBV19|TRBJ2-2|-
CASSLLGPNTGELFF
TGTGCCAGTAGTCTGCTGGGCCCGAACACCGGGGAGCTGTTTTTT
>-|TRBV20-1|TRBJ2-7|-
CSASPTRLEGHEQYF
TGCAGTGCTAGTCCGACGAGACTAGAAGGGCACGAGCAGTACTTC
>-|TRBV30|TRBJ2-1|-
CAWTSAYEQFF
TGTGCCTGGACCAGCGCCTATGAGCAGTTCTTC
>-|TRBV5-5|TRBJ2-1|-
CASSLGSSPGDEQFF
TGTGCCAGCAGCTTGGGTAGCTCCCCTGGCGATGAGCAGTTCTTC
>-|TRBV19|TRBJ1-6|-
CASRDYYNSPLHF
TGTGCCAGTAGGGACTACTATAATTCACCCCTCCACTTT